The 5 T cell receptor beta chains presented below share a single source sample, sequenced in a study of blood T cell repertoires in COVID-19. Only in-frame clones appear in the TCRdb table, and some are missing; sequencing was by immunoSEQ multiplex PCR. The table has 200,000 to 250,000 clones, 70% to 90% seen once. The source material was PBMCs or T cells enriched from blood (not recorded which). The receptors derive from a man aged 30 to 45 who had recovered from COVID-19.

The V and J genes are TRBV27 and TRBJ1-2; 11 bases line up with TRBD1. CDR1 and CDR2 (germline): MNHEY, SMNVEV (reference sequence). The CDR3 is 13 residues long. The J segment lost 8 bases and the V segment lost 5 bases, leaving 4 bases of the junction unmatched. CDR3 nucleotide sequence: TGTGCCAGCAGTACCTGGACAGGGGGCGGCTACACCTTC. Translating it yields CASSTWTGGGYTF.

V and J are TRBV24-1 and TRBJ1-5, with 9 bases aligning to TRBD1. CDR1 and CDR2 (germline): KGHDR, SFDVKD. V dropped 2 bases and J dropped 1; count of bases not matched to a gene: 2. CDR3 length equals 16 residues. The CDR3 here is CATSDSGTGSNQPQHF. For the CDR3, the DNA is TGTGCCACCAGTGATTCCGGGACAGGGAGCAATCAGCCCCAGCATTTT.

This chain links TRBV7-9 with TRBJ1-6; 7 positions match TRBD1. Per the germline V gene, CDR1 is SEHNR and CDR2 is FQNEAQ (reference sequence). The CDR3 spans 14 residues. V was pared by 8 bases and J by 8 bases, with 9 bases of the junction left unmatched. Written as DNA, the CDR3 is TGTGCCAGCGACCCCCCACAGGGGTATTCACCCCTCCACTTT. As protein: CASDPPQGYSPLHF.

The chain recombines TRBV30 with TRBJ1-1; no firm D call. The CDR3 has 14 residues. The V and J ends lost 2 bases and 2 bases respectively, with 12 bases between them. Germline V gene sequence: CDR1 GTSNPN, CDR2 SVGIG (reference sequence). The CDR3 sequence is CAWSNIGLNTEAFF. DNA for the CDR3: TGTGCCTGGAGTAATATAGGACTAAACACTGAAGCTTTCTTT.

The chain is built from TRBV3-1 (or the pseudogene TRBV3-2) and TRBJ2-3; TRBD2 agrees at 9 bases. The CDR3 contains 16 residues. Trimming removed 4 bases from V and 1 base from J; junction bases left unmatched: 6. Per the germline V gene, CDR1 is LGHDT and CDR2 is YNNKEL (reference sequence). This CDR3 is CASSPSGRSRTDTQYF. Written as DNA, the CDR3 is TGTGCCAGCAGCCCGAGCGGGAGGTCCCGCACAGATACGCAGTATTTT.